Sequencing of this T cell receptor (beta chain) was carried out in a study of radiotherapy plus CTLA-4 blockade in lung cancer. The wider study: Disease control was seen in around 31% of patients, objective responses in about 18%.

Worth noting for this clone: The antigen is undetermined.

Chemo-refractory metastatic non-small-cell lung cancer patients underwent focal radiation alongside CTLA-4 blockade with ipilimumab. The data were produced by immunoSEQ multiplex PCR, yet TCRdb's version contains in-frame clones alone and is incomplete. The table lists around 110,000 clones, 81% of them singletons. Overall study findings and caveats: Clones of tumor-derived TCRs expanded in blood after radiotherapy plus ipilimumab. The best predictor of response was reported to be early blood T cell clone dynamics, with interferon-beta.

V trimming: 0 bases; J trimming: 2 bases; junction bases outside the gene matches: 1. The CDR3 length is 15 residues. CDR1 and CDR2 (germline): SGHRS, YFSETQ. The TCR sequence derives from a human donor with non-small cell lung cancer that progressed on radiotherapy plus ipilimumab. Some clones in this sample may be carry-over from other donors' samples. The genes are TRBV5-1 and TRBJ2-3, with TRBD2 identical over 9 bases. Sample: peripheral blood, taken from a patient treated with radiotherapy plus ipilimumab. The CDR3 bases are TGCGCCAGCAGCTTGGGCGGGGGGGCCACAGATACGCAGTATTTT. Translating gives CASSLGGGATDTQYF.